These 27 T cell receptor beta chains originate from one sample sequenced in a study of beta chain features in type 1 diabetes. Expressed TCRB transcripts were sequenced because the isolated RNA had all been reverse transcribed beforehand. TCRdb's copy holds only in-frame clones and misses some; the assay was immunoSEQ multiplex PCR. The sample lists 200,000 to 250,000 clones, roughly 13% occurring once. The sequencing input was naive CD4+ T cells from blood. These receptor sequences come from a woman in her thirties or forties in good health.

The V call is TRBV7-9, the J call TRBJ1-6; possibly TRBD1 for D (6 bases). The germline gives CDR1 SEHNR, CDR2 FQNEAQ (reference sequence). This CDR3 is built from 14 residues. V lost 8 bases to trimming and J lost 0 bases, with 8 bases between them. In nucleotides, the CDR3 is TGTGCCAGCCGACAGGCCTCCTATAATTCACCCCTCCACTTT. It specifies CASRQASYNSPLHF.

The chain recombines TRBV18 with TRBJ2-1; D may be TRBD2 (6 bases). The CDR3 totals 15 residues. V was trimmed by 6 bases and J by 7 bases, leaving 19 bases between them. The germline CDR1 and CDR2 sequences are KGHSH and LQKENI. Here the CDR3 reads CASSPNRDWRNEQFF. The CDR3 nucleotides are TGTGCCAGCTCTCCCAACCGGGACTGGCGGAATGAGCAGTTCTTC.

This chain links TRBV29-1 with TRBJ2-2, with D hard to call. There are 10 residues in the CDR3. The germline V gene encodes CDR1 SQVTM and CDR2 ANQGSEA. The CDR3: CSARAGELFF. CDR3 in DNA: TGCAGTGCCCGAGCGGGGGAGCTGTTTTTT.

This clone was recorded a few times. The chain joins TRBV2 to TRBJ2-2, with TRBD2 identical over 7 bases. From germline, CDR1 is SNHLY and CDR2 FYNNEI. The CDR3 runs to 13 residues. V lost 6 bases, J lost 7 bases, and 5 bases stayed unmatched. The CDR3 protein is CASRALASGELFF. The CDR3 DNA sequence: TGTGCCAGCAGGGCACTAGCGAGCGGGGAGCTGTTTTTT.

V and J are TRBV18 and TRBJ2-7, with TRBD1 identical over 12 bases. The V segment lost 1 base and the J segment 3 bases; nucleotides outside the gene matches: 7. The CDR3 runs to 17 residues. CDR1 and CDR2 (germline): KGHSH, LQKENI. The CDR3 region is CASSPRDRGRRNYEQYF. Written as DNA, the CDR3 is TGTGCCAGCTCACCACGGGACAGGGGGCGCAGAAACTACGAGCAGTACTTC.

The rearrangement uses TRBV20-1 and TRBJ2-5; D uncertain. V gave up 3 bases and J gave up 6 bases, with 8 bases separating them. The length of the CDR3 is 11 residues. Germline loops: CDR1 DFQATT, CDR2 SNEGSKA (reference sequence). CDR3 DNA sequence: TGCAGTGCTAGTCGGGTGCAGACCCAGTACTTC. Amino acid sequence: CSASRVQTQYF.

The table lists this clone with a few counts. V usage is TRBV5-1 and J usage is TRBJ2-1, with 11 bases matching TRBD1. The V gene end was trimmed by 1 base and the J gene end by 8 bases; junction bases not matched to a gene: 2. The CDR3 runs to 14 residues. Germline CDR1 reads SGHRS; CDR2 reads YFSETQ. The CDR3 region is CASSLWTGGDEQFF. DNA of the CDR3: TGCGCCAGCAGCTTGTGGACAGGGGGCGATGAGCAGTTCTTC.

This chain connects TRBV18 to TRBJ2-1; TRBD2 matches 14 bases. From germline, CDR1 is KGHSH and CDR2 LQKENI. Trimming took 2 bases from V and 5 from J; bases not matched to a gene: 11. There are 19 residues in the CDR3. CDR3 coding DNA: TGTGCCAGCTCACCAAAGACTAGCGGGGGGGCCGGCTCTCACAATGAGCAGTTCTTC. Protein sequence: CASSPKTSGGAGSHNEQFF.

This clone showed up just a few times. The rearrangement joins TRBV7-2 to TRBJ2-2, with a weak D call TRBD1 (5 bases). The germline V gene encodes CDR1 SGHTA and CDR2 FQGNSA. CDR3 length: 14 amino acids. Trimming shortened V by 10 bases and J by 0 bases, and 12 bases separated the two germline ends. The CDR3 DNA is TGTGCCACCCGTGGCAGGGCGAACACCGGGGAGCTGTTTTTT. It encodes CATRGRANTGELFF. The variable domain in full, with the rest retrieved from reference TRBV7-2 and TRBJ2-2, is GAGVSQSPSNKVTEKGKDVELRCDPISGHTALYWYRQSLGQGLEFLIYFQGNSAPDKSGLPSDRFSAERTGGSVSTLTIQRTQQEDSAVYLCATRGRANTGELFFGEGSRLTVL.

The genes are TRBV14 and TRBJ2-5; D may be TRBD1 (5 bases). Germline-derived CDR1 and CDR2 are SGHDN and FVKESK. With 6 bases removed from V and 1 base from J, the gap between germline ends came to 12 bases. The CDR3 is 14 residues long. In nucleotides, the CDR3 is TGTGCCAGCAGTTTCAGACAGCTCCAAGAGACCCAGTACTTC. Amino acids: CASSFRQLQETQYF.

The chain uses TRBV12-5 and TRBJ2-5; the D gene is possibly TRBD2 (6 bases). CDR1 LGHNT and CDR2 FRNRAP come from the germline V gene. Trimming shortened V by 0 bases and J by 7 bases, and 15 bases separated the two germline ends. This CDR3 is built from 15 residues. The CDR3 bases are TGTGCTAGTGGTTTGGTTCCTCAGGGAGGAGCGACCCAGTACTTC. Its protein is CASGLVPQGGATQYF.

This clone was detected a few times. This chain links TRBV5-6 with TRBJ1-2; D is undetermined. V lost 4 bases and J lost 4, with 23 bases in between. Germline-derived CDR1 and CDR2 are SGHDT and YYEEEE. This CDR3 comprises 17 residues. The CDR3 protein is CASSMDGRRGVSYGYTF. CDR3 DNA: TGTGCCAGCAGCATGGACGGGAGGCGGGGTGTAAGCTATGGCTACACCTTC.

The rearrangement uses TRBV6-4 and TRBJ2-3, with D tentatively TRBD1 (5 bases). Trimming shortened V by 6 bases and J by 6 bases, and 13 bases separated the two germline ends. Per germline, CDR1 MRHNA and CDR2 SNTAGT. This CDR3 is 13 amino acids long. The CDR3 spells CASRGTGPDTQYF. The CDR3 DNA sequence: TGTGCCAGCAGGGGTACAGGTCCTGATACGCAGTATTTT.

This clone has only a few counts. The chain joins TRBV27 to TRBJ2-2; D unresolved. The V gene lost 5 bases and the J gene lost 4 bases, with 17 bases spanning the gap. Germline V gives CDR1 MNHEY, CDR2 SMNVEV (reference sequence). CDR3 size: 16 residues. DNA of the CDR3: TGTGCCAGCAGTGTAATCGTCCAATCGGGCACCGGGGAGCTGTTTTTT. It is translated as CASSVIVQSGTGELFF.

This clone has a handful of counts. The CDR3 sequence: CASRKTGGSYEQYF. The CDR3 DNA reads as TGCGCCAGCAGAAAGACAGGGGGTTCCTACGAGCAGTACTTC. The chain is built from TRBV5-1 and TRBJ2-7; 9 bases are a match to TRBD1. Looked up from germline, CDR1 is SGHRS and CDR2 is YFSETQ. The CDR3 totals 14 residues. The J segment lost 1 base and the V segment lost 5 bases, leaving 4 bases of the junction unmatched.

This clone turned up a few times. The chain recombines TRBV7-8 with TRBJ1-6; no firm D call. V was shortened by 2 bases and J by 8 bases, with 16 bases between the two germline ends. Germline lookup yields CDR1 SGHVS and CDR2 FQNEAQ. The length of the CDR3 is 16 residues. In nucleotides, the CDR3 is TGTGCCAGCAGCTTAAGGTTGTCCGGGTCTGATTCACCCCTCCACTTT. Translated, it gives CASSLRLSGSDSPLHF.

This chain joins TRBV2 and TRBJ2-2; 8 nucleotides line up with TRBD1. Germline V gene lookup returns CDR1 SNHLY and CDR2 FYNNEI. The CDR3 runs 15 residues. With 6 bases clipped from V and 3 bases from J, the junction kept 6 bases outside the gene matches. DNA of the CDR3: TGTGCCAGCAGGGCCAGGGGGCCCGACACCGGGGAGCTGTTTTTT. Its translation is CASRARGPDTGELFF.

The chain carries TRBV2 and TRBJ2-6; TRBD2 might be the D (5 bases). Per germline, CDR1 SNHLY and CDR2 FYNNEI. Trimming took off 7 bases at V and 6 bases at J, with 7 bases between the two ends. This CDR3 region has 12 residues. Written as DNA, the CDR3 is TGTGCCAGCACTCGGGAGGCCAACGTCCTGACTTTC. Translating gives CASTREANVLTF.

The genes are TRBV2 and TRBJ2-5; a weak D match, TRBD1 (5 bases). This CDR3 has 13 amino acids. Germline CDR1 reads SNHLY; CDR2 reads FYNNEI. The V end lost 3 bases, the J end lost 5 bases, and 10 bases lay between the germline ends. The CDR3 DNA sequence: TGTGCCAGCAGTGATTCAGGGATCGAGACCCAGTACTTC. It translates to CASSDSGIETQYF.

The chain carries TRBV10-3 and TRBJ2-1, with a tentative D call TRBD1 (6 bases). The CDR3 has 14 amino acids. Per the germline V gene, CDR1 is ENHRY and CDR2 is SYGVKD. V was cut by 4 bases and J by 8 bases, with 15 bases left in between. The CDR3 is CAISAMGQGYEQFF. CDR3 nucleotide sequence: TGTGCCATCAGTGCGATGGGACAAGGCTATGAGCAGTTCTTC.

A few counts support this clone. The chain recombines TRBV2 with TRBJ1-2; D is unclear. The CDR3 extends over 14 amino acids. Germline V lookup: CDR1 SNHLY, CDR2 FYNNEI. Deletions cut 1 base from V and 4 bases from J, with 10 bases between. Written as DNA, the CDR3 is TGTGCCAGCAGTGAAGGGGCTCTAATCTATGGCTACACCTTC. Protein: CASSEGALIYGYTF. Full variable domain (rest looked up from reference TRBV2 and TRBJ1-2): EPEVTQTPSHQVTQMGQEVILRCVPISNHLYFYWYRQILGQKVEFLVSFYNNEISEKSEIFDDQFSVERPDGSNFTLKIRSTKLEDSAMYFCASSEGALIYGYTFGSGTRLTVV.

This chain uses TRBV5-4 with TRBJ2-1; 11 bases are shared with TRBD2. Germline V gene sequence: CDR1 SGHNT, CDR2 YYREEE (reference sequence). The CDR3 length is 15 residues. Trimming cost V 0 bases and J 10 bases; bases outside gene matches: 6. This chain's CDR3 is CASSLVGGLAAEQFF. CDR3 nucleotides: TGTGCCAGCAGCTTGGTAGGGGGACTAGCGGCCGAGCAGTTCTTC.

This clone has more than one count but fewer than ten. The rearrangement uses TRBV19 and TRBJ1-3; D is perhaps TRBD1 (6 bases). The germline CDR1 and CDR2 sequences are LNHDA and SQIVND (reference sequence). The CDR3 is 14 amino acids. The V and J ends lost 6 bases and 2 bases respectively, with 11 bases between them. DNA of the CDR3: TGTGCCAGTAGCCTCAGGGGCGCTGGAAACACCATATATTTT. This codes for CASSLRGAGNTIYF.

The J gene is TRBJ1-2, the V gene TRBV6-5; D is unresolved. This CDR3 has 12 residues. Germline assignment: CDR1 MNHEY and CDR2 SVGAGI. The V end was cut by 7 bases, the J end by 5 bases, with 11 bases between. The CDR3 DNA sequence: TGTGCCAGCACTACTACTCGATATGGCTACACCTTC. Translating gives CASTTTRYGYTF.

This clone was detected a few times. The chain has TRBV11-2 and TRBJ2-7; weak D call: TRBD1 (5 bases). CDR3 length: 14 residues. V lost 8 bases to trimming and J lost 2 bases, with 16 bases between them. Germline values: CDR1 SGHAT, CDR2 FQNNGV. The CDR3 loop is CASGPLTGTYEQYF. In nucleotides, the CDR3 is TGTGCCAGCGGGCCCCTTACAGGAACCTACGAGCAGTACTTC.

J is TRBJ2-3 and V is TRBV7-9, with TRBD2 as a possible D gene (5 bases). This CDR3 contains 14 residues. V was cut by 3 bases and J by 0 bases, with 7 bases left in between. Germline CDR1 is SEHNR and CDR2 is FQNEAQ (reference sequence). This CDR3 is CASSFEGSTDTQYF. CDR3 in DNA: TGTGCCAGCAGCTTCGAGGGCAGCACAGATACGCAGTATTTT.

This chain joins TRBV5-1 and TRBJ2-7, with 7 bases identical to TRBD1. The germline V gene encodes CDR1 SGHRS and CDR2 YFSETQ. There are 15 residues in the CDR3. Unmatched junction bases numbered 9, after V lost 5 bases and J lost 1 base. The CDR3 loop is CASRPRTGESYEQYF. In nucleotides, the CDR3 is TGCGCCAGCAGACCGAGGACAGGTGAGTCCTACGAGCAGTACTTC.